This TCR beta chain was captured by sequencing in a study of blood T cell repertoires in COVID-19. Measured with immunoSEQ multiplex PCR; TCRdb has only the in-frame clones, and not every one. Of about 81,000 clones listed, about 82% are singletons. Points on this clone: The junction departs from germline at one end; a sequencing error may be responsible.

In germline, CDR1 is SEHNR, CDR2 FQNEAQ (reference sequence). The CDR3 loop spans 15 amino acids. The sequence was collected from a human donor in a cohort sampled during active COVID-19. Sequences were obtained from peripheral blood. The chain combines TRBV7-9 with TRBJ2-6; D might be TRBD1 (5 bases). CDR3 amino acids: CASSLGDSGVNVLTF. CDR3 nucleotide sequence: TGTGCCAGCAGCTTAGGAGACAGTGGGGTCAACGTCCTGACTTTC.